These 13 T cell receptor beta chains were all obtained from the same sample, sequenced in a study of early T cells in non-severe SARS-CoV-2 infection. TCRdb itself ran the 5' RACE reads through MiXCR, one entry per CDR3 protein. The data show some 61,000 distinct CDR3 sequences, with over 10% seen just once and about 7.7% held by the top ten. What was sequenced was whole blood. The receptors originated from an adult who was a healthcare worker with PCR-confirmed SARS-CoV-2 infection or an uninfected control (not recorded which).

This clonotype came up a few times. The chain is built from TRBV29-1 and TRBJ2-3, with TRBD2 matching over 7 bases. CDR1 is SQVTM and CDR2 is ANQGSEA in the germline V gene. The CDR3 length is 14 residues. The junction had 5 bases not matched to a gene; V was cut back by 4 bases and J by 1 base. The CDR3 sequence is CSVGGGGGTDTQYF. The CDR3 bases are TGCAGCGTTGGGGGGGGTGGAGGCACAGATACGCAGTATTTT.

This clonotype was observed a handful of times. V gene TRBV20-1 combines with J gene TRBJ2-1; no definite D call. Germline assignment: CDR1 DFQATT and CDR2 SNEGSKA (reference sequence). The CDR3 runs to 15 residues. The V end lost 0 bases, the J end lost 0 bases, and 9 bases lay between the germline ends. CDR3 in DNA: TGCAGTGCTAGAGAGGACCGCAGCTCCTACAATGAGCAGTTCTTC. Protein: CSAREDRSSYNEQFF.

This clonotype was counted ten times or more. The gene calls are TRBV9 and TRBJ2-3; 7 nucleotides line up with TRBD1. V was pared by 7 bases and J by 3 bases, with 8 bases of the junction left unmatched. The CDR3 has 14 amino acids. Germline CDR1 is SGDLS and CDR2 is YYNGEE. For the CDR3, the DNA is TGTGCCAGCGGGGTGACAGGGCCGACAGATACGCAGTATTTT. This gives the protein CASGVTGPTDTQYF.

This clonotype was observed a few times. This chain joins TRBV18 and TRBJ2-5; tentatively, D is TRBD2 (6 bases). The germline V and J ends were trimmed by 3 bases and 1 base, with 9 bases remaining between them. In germline, CDR1 is KGHSH, CDR2 LQKENI. The CDR3 loop spans 14 amino acids. The CDR3 nucleotides read TGTGCCAGCTCACCGGCGGGGCTCCAAGAGACCCAGTACTTC. As protein: CASSPAGLQETQYF.

The chain couples TRBV7-9 to TRBJ2-2; the D gene is possibly TRBD2 (6 bases). Per germline, CDR1 SEHNR and CDR2 FQNEAQ (reference sequence). Deletions cut 2 bases from V and 6 bases from J, with 13 bases between. This CDR3 comprises 15 residues. CDR3 region: CASSLFASAPGELFF. CDR3 bases: TGTGCCAGCAGCTTATTCGCTAGCGCGCCCGGGGAGCTGTTTTTT.

This clonotype was detected only a few times. This chain links TRBV9 with TRBJ1-1; no definite D call. Germline-derived CDR1 and CDR2 are SGDLS and YYNGEE. This CDR3 is 13 amino acids long. The V end lost 0 bases, the J end lost 1 base, and 4 bases lay between the germline ends. The chain's CDR3 is CASSVVQNTEAFF. CDR3 in DNA: TGTGCCAGCAGCGTAGTCCAGAACACTGAAGCTTTCTTT.

A few counts support this clonotype. The chain uses TRBV28 and TRBJ2-1, with D perhaps TRBD2 (6 bases). Looked up from germline, CDR1 is MDHEN and CDR2 is SYDVKM. This CDR3 contains 13 residues. V lost 7 bases and J lost 8, with 15 bases in between. The chain's CDR3 is CASTSPWGDEQFF. CDR3 bases: TGTGCCAGCACGAGCCCGTGGGGGGATGAGCAGTTCTTC.

This clonotype was recorded a few times. This chain uses TRBV5-4 with TRBJ1-1; D perhaps matches TRBD1 (5 bases). V was pared by 3 bases and J by 11 bases, with 14 bases between. CDR1 and CDR2 (germline): SGHNT, YYREEE (reference sequence). The CDR3 extends over 12 amino acids. Here the CDR3 reads CASSSGTPEAFF. For the CDR3, the DNA is TGTGCCAGCAGCTCCGGGACTCCGGAGGCTTTCTTT.

This chain joins TRBV20-1 and TRBJ2-2; 7 nucleotides agree with TRBD1. V lost 5 bases and J lost 3; bases outside the gene matches: 9. CDR1 is DFQATT and CDR2 is SNEGSKA in the germline V gene (reference sequence). The CDR3 has 15 amino acids. The chain's CDR3 is CSASLLGGYTGELFF. The CDR3 DNA reads TGCAGTGCTTCCCTGTTAGGGGGCTACACCGGGGAGCTGTTTTTT.

The chain is built from TRBV2 and TRBJ1-1; D ambiguous. This CDR3 has 14 amino acids. V was clipped by 6 bases and J by 6 bases, with 17 bases between them. CDR1 SNHLY and CDR2 FYNNEI come from the germline V gene. The CDR3 sequence is CASRESNYGAEAFF. CDR3 nucleotides: TGTGCCAGCAGAGAATCGAATTATGGGGCTGAAGCTTTCTTT.

The J gene is TRBJ2-7, the V gene TRBV5-1, with D tentatively TRBD2 (6 bases). Germline V gene lookup returns CDR1 SGHRS and CDR2 YFSETQ. V was cut by 8 bases and J by 3 bases, with 18 bases left in between. This CDR3 spans 14 amino acids. The CDR3 coding sequence is TGCGCCAGAAGCGCGGGACCCGAAATCTACGAGCAGTACTTC. The encoded protein is CARSAGPEIYEQYF.

The J gene is TRBJ2-3, the V gene TRBV12-3 or TRBV12-4; D is unclear. V shed 2 bases and J shed 4 bases, with 10 bases lying between them. The CDR3 contains 14 residues. Written as DNA, the CDR3 is TGTGCCAGCAGTTTATCGCCTAGGGCAGATACGCAGTATTTT. Its protein is CASSLSPRADTQYF.

The V gene is TRBV2, the J gene TRBJ1-5; 8 bases map to TRBD1. V lost 5 bases to trimming and J lost 8 bases; unmatched junction nucleotides: 5. The V gene's germline CDR1 is SNHLY and CDR2 FYNNEI. This CDR3 contains 13 residues. DNA of the CDR3: TGTGCCAGCAGTCCCGACAGGGGAAAGCCCCAGCATTTT. This sequence encodes CASSPDRGKPQHF.